This is a list of T cell receptor beta chains from one sample in a study of blood T cell repertoires in COVID-19. The protocol was immunoSEQ multiplex PCR, while the TCRdb copy is restricted to in-frame clones and leaves out a portion. This repertoire shows 100,000 or so clones, 91% found once; its top ten account for around 0.94%. The sequencing input was peripheral blood. Source of these receptors: a man aged 60-69 years with acute or convalescent COVID-19. Both conserved end residues are trimmed from each CDR3. The order of the fields is J gene, V gene, CDR3 protein.

>TRBJ1-3|TRBV2
ASSVNRGILSGNTIY
>TRBJ2-1|TRBV5-1
ASSPGRLAGNEQF
>TRBJ1-3|TRBV30
AWSIRTGPSSSGNTIY
>TRBJ2-3|TRBV19
ASSTGLAGGSTDTQY
>TRBJ1-1|TRBV19
ASSIALTIRSNTEAF
>TRBJ1-1|TRBV5-1
ASSSPTRGSTEAF
>TRBJ1-1|TRBV27
ASSLGEGFTEAF
>TRBJ2-7|TRBV10-3
AIVSPGQGRDSLYEQY
>TRBJ2-6|TRBV2
ASSSGTIKAGANVLT
>TRBJ2-2|TRBV6-5
ASSQSGGGELF
>TRBJ2-1|TRBV24-1
ATSDWKLAGVDEQF
>TRBJ1-1|TRBV5-1
ASSLFSGEGTEAF
>TRBJ1-6|TRBV25-1
ASSEVNGGNSPLH
>TRBJ2-4|TRBV2
ASSASGTGANIQY
>TRBJ2-7|TRBV12-3/TRBV12-4
ASSFRGSYEQY
>TRBJ2-1|TRBV24-1
ATSEEDRVYEQF
>TRBJ2-2|TRBV29-1
SVGGHTGAGTGELF
>TRBJ1-2|TRBV7-7
ASSPLRSTANYGYT
>TRBJ1-1|TRBV28
ASSSPGGGSTEAF
>TRBJ2-1|TRBV5-8
ASSSRVRAEADNEQF
>TRBJ1-1|TRBV19
ASTMGAVNTEAF
>TRBJ2-2|TRBV3-1/TRBV3-2
ASSSRTGRTGELF
>TRBJ2-2|TRBV6-2/TRBV6-3
ASSYQGFTGELF
>TRBJ2-7|TRBV7-3
ASSYLAGGPGEQY
>TRBJ1-6|TRBV7-2
ASSKLTGANSPLH
>TRBJ2-7|TRBV6-5
ASSLAGAYEQY
>TRBJ2-1|TRBV10-3
AISELQGLAGVGKGYEQF
>TRBJ2-3|TRBV7-9
ASSLVVGTSGRADTQY
>TRBJ1-6|TRBV2
ASREEGGPNSPLH
>TRBJ2-7|TRBV19
ASSRTISGATYEQY
>TRBJ2-2|TRBV5-5
ANPNHRAPQNTGELF
>TRBJ2-2|TRBV11-1
ASSLGQGAIGELF
>TRBJ1-3|TRBV2
ASSKGQGGNTIY